The 14 T cell receptor beta chains listed next were all sequenced from one sample in a study of shared clonotypes between healthy human individuals. Assay used: immunoSEQ multiplex PCR; TCRdb lists only in-frame clones, some missing. The sample carries approximately 2.4 million clones, approximately 95% recorded once. The material sequenced was naive CD4+ T cells sorted from blood. This sample's subset: CD45RA+ positively selected. The receptors originated from a man younger than 30 in good health.

The chain links TRBV6-5 to TRBJ2-1; 8 bases are a match to TRBD2. Germline trimming cut 7 bases from V and 8 bases from J; bases unmatched to any gene: 7. The CDR3 spans 13 residues. CDR1 and CDR2 (germline): MNHEY, SVGAGI. The CDR3 loop is CASNQRGRDEQFF. CDR3 nucleotide sequence: TGTGCCAGCAACCAGCGGGGGCGGGATGAGCAGTTCTTC.

The rearrangement links TRBV5-4 to TRBJ1-6; D is possibly TRBD1 (6 bases). The V gene's germline CDR1 is SGHNT and CDR2 YYREEE (reference sequence). With 4 bases removed from V and 10 bases from J, the gap between germline ends came to 15 bases. The CDR3 spans 14 residues. The CDR3 spells CASSQGQGTSPLHF. CDR3 coding DNA: TGTGCCAGCAGCCAGGGGCAGGGGACCTCACCCCTCCACTTT.

V and J are TRBV27 and TRBJ2-3, with TRBD2 matching 13 bases. Germline CDR1 MNHEY, CDR2 SMNVEV (reference sequence). CDR3 length equals 18 residues. The ends lost 3 bases at V and 4 bases at J; junction bases unmatched: 10. The CDR3 sequence is CASSFRTSGRARPDTQYF. In DNA, the CDR3 is TGTGCCAGCAGTTTCCGCACTAGCGGGAGGGCCCGTCCAGATACGCAGTATTTT.

V is TRBV2 and J is TRBJ1-1, with D uncertain. With 4 bases removed from V and 4 bases from J, the gap between germline ends came to 10 bases. The germline V gene has CDR1 SNHLY and CDR2 FYNNEI. There are 13 residues in the CDR3. The CDR3 loop reads CASSGGLGTEAFF. CDR3 nucleotide sequence: TGTGCCAGCAGTGGAGGTCTCGGCACTGAAGCTTTCTTT.

The rearrangement joins TRBV2 to TRBJ2-7; the D gene could be TRBD1 or TRBD2 (5 bases each). This CDR3 is built from 13 residues. Germline lookup yields CDR1 SNHLY and CDR2 FYNNEI. V was trimmed by 7 bases and J by 6 bases, leaving 16 bases between them. CDR3 residues: CASNEGRVGEQYF. In nucleotides, the CDR3 is TGTGCCAGCAACGAGGGCAGGGTAGGCGAGCAGTACTTC.

The genes are TRBV23-1 and TRBJ1-2; D possibly corresponds to TRBD1 (5 bases). TRBV23-1 is assigned to the ORF class and has an uncertain function. Trimming shortened V by 8 bases and J by 4 bases, and 14 bases separated the two germline ends. The CDR3 is made up of 13 amino acids. The CDR3: CASRMRGLYGYTF. The CDR3 region has the DNA TGCGCCAGCCGCATGAGGGGCCTCTATGGCTACACCTTC.

The rearrangement uses TRBV19 and TRBJ1-4; D remains ambiguous. The V gene lost 3 bases and the J gene lost 0 bases, with 14 bases spanning the gap. This CDR3 contains 17 residues. The germline CDR1 and CDR2 sequences are LNHDA and SQIVND (reference sequence). The CDR3 DNA reads TGTGCCAGTAGTATGCCCGGACGGTTTGCAACTAATGAAAAACTGTTTTTT. It yields the protein CASSMPGRFATNEKLFF.

This chain joins TRBV27 and TRBJ2-5; D may be TRBD1 or TRBD2 (5 bases each). Trimming took 5 bases from V and 7 from J, leaving 17 bases between them. CDR3 length equals 14 residues. CDR1 is MNHEY and CDR2 is SMNVEV in the germline V gene (reference sequence). Here the CDR3 reads CASSSPGTPGTQYF. The DNA of the CDR3 is TGTGCCAGCAGTAGCCCAGGGACCCCAGGGACCCAGTACTTC.

V gene TRBV6-6 combines with J gene TRBJ1-6; a weak D match, TRBD1 (6 bases). Trimming left V 2 bases short and J 7 bases short, with 12 bases between. Germline V gene data show CDR1 as MNHNY and CDR2 as SVGAGI (reference sequence). The CDR3 covers 15 residues. CDR3 DNA sequence: TGTGCCAGCAGTTACACCCCAGGGGAAAATTCACCCCTCCACTTT. It yields the protein CASSYTPGENSPLHF.

J is TRBJ1-5 and V is TRBV30; perhaps TRBD1 as D (5 bases). V was clipped by 1 base and J by 3 bases, with 13 bases between them. Per germline, CDR1 GTSNPN and CDR2 SVGIG (reference sequence). CDR3 length: 15 amino acids. The CDR3 is CAWSAPGPSNQPQHF. The CDR3 DNA is TGTGCCTGGAGTGCCCCGGGACCTTCCAATCAGCCCCAGCATTTT.

In its sample, this clone was seen once. This chain uses TRBV5-5 with TRBJ1-2, with D possibly being TRBD1 (5 bases). The CDR3 length is 13 residues. V lost 2 bases to trimming and J lost 5 bases, with 10 bases between them. Germline V gene sequence: CDR1 SGHKS, CDR2 YYEKEE (reference sequence). CDR3 DNA: TGTGCCAGCAGCTTCCGGCAGGGATATGGCTACACCTTC. Protein: CASSFRQGYGYTF.

In this sample, this clone turned up a few times. This chain connects TRBV18 to TRBJ1-1; TRBD1 matches 9 bases. This CDR3 contains 15 residues. In germline, CDR1 is KGHSH, CDR2 LQKENI. J was trimmed by 5 bases and V by 2 bases; bases with no gene match: 6. The CDR3 DNA is TGTGCCAGCTCACCATACAGGGGGCAAGGGACTGAAGCTTTCTTT. Encoded protein: CASSPYRGQGTEAFF.

The genes are TRBV7-9 and TRBJ2-5; 7 bases are a match to TRBD1. Germline V CDR1 and CDR2: SEHNR, FQNEAQ (reference sequence). The CDR3 length is 13 residues. J lost 4 bases, V lost 4 bases, and 3 bases had no gene match. This CDR3 is CASSSQGRETQYF. Written as DNA, the CDR3 is TGTGCCAGCAGCTCACAGGGGCGAGAGACCCAGTACTTC.

The genes are TRBV6-6 and TRBJ1-1, with D maybe TRBD1 (5 bases). Between the trimmed V and J ends, which lost 2 bases and 5 bases, there was a span of 9 bases. In germline, CDR1 is MNHNY, CDR2 SVGAGI (reference sequence). The CDR3 contains 13 residues. The CDR3 sequence is CASSYGQGTEAFF. The CDR3 DNA is TGTGCCAGCAGTTACGGGCAGGGTACTGAAGCTTTCTTT.